These 8 T cell receptor beta chains share one sample of origin, sequenced in a study of T cells in Graves' hyperthyroidism and ophthalmopathy. Amplification of TCR beta CDR3 regions was performed using RNA transcripts as template. The HTBI primer set served for first-round RT-PCR of the TCR CDR3. TCRdb passed the multiplex PCR reads through MiXCR, listing each CDR3 protein once. The sample shows about 380,000 distinct CDR3 sequences, roughly 18% of them seen only once. The sequenced material came from blood. These receptors originate from a man younger than 35 with Graves' ophthalmopathy.

The chain carries TRBV12-3 or TRBV12-4 and TRBJ2-3; 10 positions agree with TRBD2. The CDR3 sequence is 17 residues long. V shed 3 bases, J shed 1 base, and the junction held 7 bases outside the gene matches. CDR3: CASSFQRGGLGTDTQYF. DNA of the CDR3: TGTGCCAGCAGTTTCCAGCGGGGGGGCCTGGGCACAGATACGCAGTATTTT.

The sample holds many counts of this clonotype. The CDR3 loop is CASNALGGGPSYEQYF. The CDR3 DNA sequence: TGTGCCAGCAACGCCCTTGGCGGGGGTCCCTCCTACGAGCAGTACTTC. The V call is TRBV11-2, the J call TRBJ2-7; 7 nucleotides line up with TRBD2. The germline V gene has CDR1 SGHAT and CDR2 FQNNGV. The length of the CDR3 is 16 residues. With V trimmed by 7 bases and J by 0 bases, 12 bases remained unmatched.

This clonotype turned up a few times. The V call is TRBV5-1, the J call TRBJ2-5, with D unresolved. Germline-derived CDR1 and CDR2 are SGHRS and YFSETQ. This CDR3 has 14 amino acids. V was pared by 3 bases and J by 1 base, with 10 bases between. As DNA, the CDR3 is TGCGCCAGCAGCTCAGTACCCTTCCAAGAGACCCAGTACTTC. It encodes CASSSVPFQETQYF.

The chain recombines TRBV7-2 with TRBJ1-5, with TRBD1 as a possible D gene (6 bases). This CDR3 comprises 17 residues. Trimming cost V 5 bases and J 0 bases, with 17 bases left between them. Germline V gives CDR1 SGHTA, CDR2 FQGNSA. The CDR3 DNA follows: TGTGCCAGCAGCACTCCGGGACATACTGTTAGCAATCAGCCCCAGCATTTT. Protein sequence: CASSTPGHTVSNQPQHF.

This clonotype showed up many times. The chain carries TRBV6-5 and TRBJ1-1, with D hard to call. This CDR3 comprises 13 residues. Germline assignment: CDR1 MNHEY and CDR2 SVGAGI. Trimming cost V 1 base and J 1 base, with 4 bases left between them. This CDR3 reads CASSYYQNTEAFF. As DNA, the CDR3 is TGTGCCAGCAGTTACTACCAGAACACTGAAGCTTTCTTT.

There are many counts of this clonotype. The V gene is TRBV5-1, the J gene TRBJ1-6, with D possibly matching TRBD1 (5 bases). Germline CDR1 reads SGHRS; CDR2 reads YFSETQ. The CDR3 runs to 15 residues. Trimming removed 0 bases from V and 10 bases from J, with 14 bases in between. CDR3 sequence: CASSLAGTKGSPLHF. The CDR3 region has the DNA TGCGCCAGCAGCTTGGCCGGGACTAAGGGGTCACCCCTCCACTTT.

CDR3 bases: TGTGCCAGCACCCTCGGGGAACTCTCTGGAAACACCATATATTTT. It translates to CASTLGELSGNTIYF. V is TRBV13 and J is TRBJ1-3, with no clear D. CDR3 length: 15 residues. CDR1 and CDR2 from the germline V gene are PRHDT and FYEKMQ (reference sequence). V lost 7 bases to trimming and J lost 0 bases, with 13 bases between them.

The chain recombines TRBV10-1 with TRBJ2-2; D possibly corresponds to TRBD1 (6 bases). The CDR3 sequence is 15 residues long. Trimming stripped 9 bases from V and 2 bases from J, with 16 bases between. The germline V gene has CDR1 WNHNN and CDR2 SYGVQD (reference sequence). CDR3 DNA: TGCGCCAGTGGATCTCAGGGGTTAAACACCGGGGAGCTGTTTTTT. It codes for CASGSQGLNTGELFF.